This TCR beta chain was obtained from a study of T-cell reconstitution after alpha-beta-depleted transplantation in children. Germline V gene data show CDR1 as SQVTM and CDR2 as ANQGSEA. The CDR3 length is 16 residues. The ends lost 4 bases at V and 1 base at J; junction bases unmatched: 6. It was with unique molecular identifiers that the TCRbeta library was prepared. TCRdb re-derived calls from the PCR reads in MiXCR, one entry per CDR3 protein. The sample holds about 540,000 distinct CDR3 sequences, 15% to 20% seen once. This clonotype has just a few counts. This clonotype was sampled from a human donor who donated a stem cell graft to a child with acute lymphoblastic leukemia. The chain joins TRBV29-1 to TRBJ2-1, with 11 bases matching TRBD2. Sequenced material: PBMCs from the stem cell graft donor, taken from the stem cell graft. The CDR3 nucleotides are TGCAGCGTTGGGGAAGGGACTAGCGGATCCTACAATGAGCAGTTCTTC. It yields the protein CSVGEGTSGSYNEQFF.